These 20 T cell receptor beta chains came from one sample sequenced in a study of tumor and adjacent non-tumor tissue in lung cancer (dated by TCRdb to 2016 to 2019). RNA was isolated from bulk, unsorted tissue, and RNA quality was assessed with a NanoDrop ND-1000 and an Agilent 2100. Distant non-tumor tissue taken more than 3 cm from the tumor edge was used as the normal lung sample. The library was obtained by multiplex PCR. Sequencer: Illumina HiSeq 2500. TCRbeta libraries were constructed through three rounds of nested PCR with primers (Table S4) according to protocols modified from ARM-PCR. The public sequencing data were trimmed at Q25 with fastp and processed into clonotypes with MiXCR by TCRdb, which kept only in-frame beta chains. Rows are combined by CDR3 protein, so each entry shows the most common genes and DNA. Present in this sample are 81,000 or so distinct CDR3 sequences, about four fifths of which were seen just once. 45% to 55% of the sample is held by the ten biggest clonotypes.

Sequences were obtained from distant non-tumor lung tissue. Every receptor here comes from a man aged 60 to 69 with non-small cell lung cancer.

This chain connects TRBV6-6 to TRBJ2-1; D is unresolved. Per the germline V gene, CDR1 is MNHNY and CDR2 is SVGAGI (reference sequence). V lost 2 bases and J lost 8, with 16 bases in between. The CDR3 runs 15 residues. The CDR3 spells CASSYPSTSDDEQFF. CDR3 coding DNA: TGTGCCAGCAGTTACCCCTCGACATCGGACGATGAGCAGTTCTTC.

The chain employs TRBV6-1 and TRBJ2-7, with D hard to call. Germline V gene lookup returns CDR1 MNHNS and CDR2 SASEGT. This CDR3 is 12 amino acids long. Deletions cut 7 bases from V and 7 bases from J, with 14 bases between. CDR3 in DNA: TGTGCCAGCATGGACGGAGCCGGGGAGCAGTACTTC. Translated, it gives CASMDGAGEQYF.

The chain uses TRBV7-9 and TRBJ2-5; D gene uncertain. V lost 4 bases, J lost 1 base, and 10 bases lay in between. The CDR3 spans 14 residues. CDR1 SEHNR and CDR2 FQNEAQ come from the germline V gene (reference sequence). The CDR3 is CASSSQRIQETQYF. In DNA form, the CDR3 reads TGTGCCAGCAGCTCCCAGAGGATCCAAGAGACCCAGTACTTC.

This chain links TRBV6-6 with TRBJ2-7, with D possibly being TRBD2 (8 bases). Germline V lookup: CDR1 MNHNY, CDR2 SVGAGI (reference sequence). Trimming left V 6 bases short and J 2 bases short, with 14 bases between. The CDR3 runs to 14 residues. CDR3 nucleotide sequence: TGTGCCAGCAGCGGGAGGGACAGCCCCTACGAGCAGTACTTC. As protein: CASSGRDSPYEQYF.

A word on this clonotype: At one of its ends the junction is not consistent with the germline gene, which may arise from a read error. V usage is TRBV6-6 and J usage is TRBJ2-5; possible D gene TRBD2, 6 bases. This CDR3 comprises 14 residues. Germline V lookup: CDR1 MNHNY, CDR2 SVGAGI (reference sequence). The CDR3 is CDSYPSRTKETQYF. The CDR3 DNA sequence: TGTGACAGCTACCCCAGCCGGACTAAAGAGACCCAGTACTTC.

On this clonotype itself: Here the CDR3 omits its conserved ending phenylalanine or tryptophan, so a read error is the likely source. The chain joins TRBV12-3 or TRBV12-4 to TRBJ2-5; the D gene is possibly TRBD2 (6 bases). CDR3 size: 13 residues. CDR3 coding DNA: TGTGCCAGCAGCATAGCGGCCCAAGGGACCCAGTACCTC. This translates into CASSIAAQGTQYL.

This clonotype was seen a handful of times. The chain combines TRBV20-1 with TRBJ2-7; D gene uncertain. The germline gives CDR1 DFQATT, CDR2 SNEGSKA (reference sequence). Trimming took 7 bases from V and 4 from J, leaving 14 bases between them. CDR3 size: 12 residues. The CDR3: CSVSVVTYEQYF. In nucleotides, the CDR3 is TGCAGTGTTAGTGTGGTCACTTACGAGCAGTACTTC.

A word on this clonotype: The junction differs from germline at one of its ends, possibly a read error. The chain combines TRBV12-3 or TRBV12-4 with TRBJ2-7; 13 nucleotides line up with TRBD2. The CDR3 extends over 16 amino acids. The CDR3 DNA sequence: TGTGCCAGCTCAAACGCCCAACTAGCGGGAGGGCAAGAGCACTACTTC. This gives the protein CASSNAQLAGGQEHYF.

The J gene is TRBJ2-1, the V gene TRBV5-6, with 10 bases identical to TRBD1. Per the germline V gene, CDR1 is SGHDT and CDR2 is YYEEEE. CDR3 size: 16 residues. The CDR3 DNA reads as TGTGACAGTAGTCAGGACAGGGGGGAAGTCTATAATGAGCAGTTCTTC. Its protein is CDSSQDRGEVYNEQFF.

This clonotype was counted only a few times. Since the CDR3 does not end with the conserved phenylalanine or tryptophan, this likely comes from a read error. The chain has TRBV6-5 and TRBJ2-5; the D gene is possibly TRBD2 (7 bases). There are 14 residues in the CDR3. CDR1 is MNHEY and CDR2 is SVGAGI in the germline V gene. CDR3 DNA: TGTGCTAGCAGTGATACCGGGACCGCGGGGGCACAGTACCTC. It is translated as CASSDTGTAGAQYL.

For the CDR3, the DNA is TGTGCCAGCAGCAAGACAGGGGATCGCAATAGCAATCAGCCCCAGCATTTT. Its translation: CASSKTGDRNSNQPQHF. The chain uses TRBV6-5 and TRBJ1-5, with 8 positions matching TRBD1. V shed 6 bases and J 0 bases; nucleotides not matched to a gene: 10. The CDR3 runs 17 residues. Germline-derived CDR1 and CDR2 are MNHEY and SVGAGI.

This clonotype was detected many times. The rearrangement links TRBV20-1 to TRBJ1-1, with D possibly matching TRBD1 (6 bases). Trimming stripped 8 bases from V and 2 bases from J, with 15 bases between. The CDR3 loop spans 13 amino acids. Germline values: CDR1 DFQATT, CDR2 SNEGSKA (reference sequence). CDR3 residues: CSPLGGPNTEAFF. CDR3 bases: TGCAGTCCCCTAGGGGGACCAAACACTGAAGCTTTCTTT.

For this clonotype: At one boundary the junction diverges from the germline segment, which might be a read error. The chain recombines TRBV11-1 with TRBJ2-2, with 7 bases identical to TRBD2. Germline lookup yields CDR1 SGHAT and CDR2 FQDESV (reference sequence). The length of the CDR3 is 15 residues. The CDR3 DNA is TGTGCCAGCAGCTTAGGCGGGAGAAGTATCGGGGAGCTGCTTTTT. Protein sequence: CASSLGGRSIGELLF.

The gene calls are TRBV29-1 and TRBJ2-7; perhaps D is TRBD1 or TRBD2 (6 bases each). CDR1 is SQVTM and CDR2 is ANQGSEA in the germline V gene. Trimming shortened V by 6 bases and J by 8 bases, and 17 bases separated the two germline ends. The CDR3 has 12 residues. CDR3 amino acids: CSVELRGRKQYF. CDR3 bases: TGCAGCGTCGAACTACGGGGGCGCAAGCAGTACTTC.

The chain joins TRBV6-5 to TRBJ1-5; 8 positions match TRBD1. Per the germline V gene, CDR1 is MNHEY and CDR2 is SVGAGI. V lost 2 bases, J lost 11 bases, and 11 bases stayed unmatched. The CDR3 consists of 15 residues. The CDR3 reads CASSYSGQGSRSQHF. In nucleotides, the CDR3 is TGTGCCAGCAGTTACAGTGGACAGGGTAGTCGATCCCAGCATTTT.

Comment on this clonotype: An end of the junction does not agree with germline; a read error may underlie this. The chain joins TRBV5-4 to TRBJ1-6; perhaps TRBD1 as D (6 bases). The CDR3 is 17 amino acids. CDR1 is SGHNT, CDR2 YYREEE, per germline (reference sequence). The CDR3 DNA is TGTGCCAGCAGCGACCTCCTCCGAGGGGGAGGTAATTCATCCCTCCACTTT. Translating gives CASSDLLRGGGNSSLHF.

This clonotype was counted once. The conserved final phenylalanine or tryptophan is absent from the CDR3, which likely points to a read error. Written as DNA, the CDR3 is TGTGCCAGCAGCCTAGCGGGAGCCAGCTATGAGGCCAACGTCCTGACTTTA. Translation: CASSLAGASYEANVLTL. This chain joins TRBV6-5 and TRBJ2-6; 10 bases align to TRBD2. Germline lookup yields CDR1 MNHEY and CDR2 SVGAGI. The CDR3 has 17 residues. V was pared by 6 bases and J by 6 bases, with 11 bases of the junction left unmatched.

This clonotype was seen only once. The chain carries TRBV7-9 and TRBJ2-7; weak D call: TRBD2 (6 bases). V was cut by 7 bases and J by 2 bases, with 15 bases left in between. This CDR3 has 14 amino acids. Per the germline V gene, CDR1 is SEHNR and CDR2 is FQNEAQ (reference sequence). The CDR3 nucleotides read TGTGCCAGCATCTTCGGCGCGGGAACCTACGAGCAGTACTTC. Residues: CASIFGAGTYEQYF. Full variable domain (rest looked up from reference TRBV7-9 and TRBJ2-7): DTGVSQNPRHKITKRGQNVTFRCDPISEHNRLYWYRQTLGQGPEFLTYFQNEAQLEKSRLLSDRFSAERPKGSFSTLEIQRTEQGDSAMYLCASIFGAGTYEQYFGPGTRLTVT.

The V call is TRBV12-3 or TRBV12-4, the J call TRBJ2-3; 7 bases fit TRBD2. The CDR3 loop spans 15 amino acids. V was pared by 5 bases and J by 14 bases, with 19 bases of the junction left unmatched. The CDR3 loop is CASSRGCGGVTGPYF. DNA for the CDR3: TGTGCCAGCAGTCGGGGGTGCGGGGGAGTCACGGGACCGTATTTT.

Ten or more counts support this clonotype. This chain uses TRBV5-4 with TRBJ1-2, with 7 bases that match TRBD1. Germline V CDR1 and CDR2: SGHNT, YYREEE (reference sequence). The CDR3 extends over 14 amino acids. J lost 2 bases, V lost 3 bases, and 4 bases had no gene match. The CDR3 region is CASSSGTDNYGYTF. The CDR3 DNA sequence: TGTGCCAGCAGCTCCGGGACAGACAACTATGGCTACACCTTC.